Below are 12 T cell receptor beta chains sequenced from a single sample in a study of T cell changes during pregnancy in multiple sclerosis. The repertoire was sequenced with immunoSEQ multiplex PCR; TCRdb's copy has only in-frame clones and lacks some. The table lists 65,000 to 80,000 clones, just over 90% of them singletons. Sequences were derived from peripheral blood, sampled in the second trimester of pregnancy. Source of these receptors: a female donor with multiple sclerosis, enrolled in a pregnancy study.

The V and J genes are TRBV6-1 and TRBJ2-2; TRBD2 matches at 10 bases. This CDR3 region has 16 residues. V lost 4 bases, J lost 4 bases, and 6 bases stayed unmatched. The germline V gene has CDR1 MNHNS and CDR2 SASEGT. The CDR3 bases are TGTGCCAGCAGTGCCAGCGGGGGGGCCGCCACCGGGGAGCTGTTTTTT. Translated: CASSASGGAATGELFF.

This rearrangement joins TRBV13 to TRBJ2-3; 13 bases line up with TRBD2. Germline V CDR1 and CDR2: PRHDT, FYEKMQ (reference sequence). Germline trimming cut 3 bases from V and 2 bases from J; bases unmatched to any gene: 8. The CDR3 sequence is 18 residues long. CDR3 sequence reads: CASSFATSGGAYTDTQYF. The CDR3 region has the DNA TGTGCCAGCAGCTTCGCTACTAGCGGGGGGGCCTACACAGATACGCAGTATTTT.

This chain uses TRBV4-1 with TRBJ2-1; the D gene is possibly TRBD2 (6 bases). V shed 1 base and J shed 0 bases, with 16 bases lying between them. Germline values: CDR1 MGHRA, CDR2 YSYEKL. This CDR3 spans 18 amino acids. This CDR3 is CASSQGDWRGGSYNEQFF. The CDR3 DNA follows: TGCGCCAGCAGCCAAGGTGATTGGCGGGGAGGCTCCTACAATGAGCAGTTCTTC.

The chain combines TRBV7-9 with TRBJ1-2; 8 nucleotides match TRBD1. Germline V gene sequence: CDR1 SEHNR, CDR2 FQNEAQ (reference sequence). CDR3 length equals 15 residues. V gave up 5 bases and J gave up 2 bases; unmatched junction bases: 7. The CDR3 spells CASSPTGGPNYGYTF. The CDR3 nucleotides read TGTGCCAGCAGCCCCACAGGGGGGCCCAACTATGGCTACACCTTC.

V usage is TRBV4-1 and J usage is TRBJ1-2; 10 positions agree with TRBD1. J gave up 1 base and V 3 bases, and 2 bases lay outside the gene matches. The CDR3 totals 15 residues. CDR1 MGHRA and CDR2 YSYEKL come from the germline V gene. The CDR3, as DNA: TGCGCCAGCAGCCATGGACAGGGGGGTAACTATGGCTACACCTTC. This codes for CASSHGQGGNYGYTF.

This sequence joins TRBV5-1 and TRBJ2-7; D is perhaps TRBD2 (5 bases). Per germline, CDR1 SGHRS and CDR2 YFSETQ. Trimming took 4 bases from V and 0 from J, leaving 8 bases between them. The CDR3 contains 13 residues. CDR3 sequence (DNA): TGCGCCAGCAGCCCCGGGATCTCCTACGAGCAGTACTTC. Translated: CASSPGISYEQYF. The full variable domain, in which reference TRBV5-1 and TRBJ2-7 provide the parts outside the CDR3, is KAGVTQTPRYLIKTRGQQVTLSCSPISGHRSVSWYQQTPGQGLQFLFEYFSETQRNKGNFPGRFSGRQFSNSRSEMNVSTLELGDSALYLCASSPGISYEQYFGPGTRLTVT.

The V gene is TRBV27, the J gene TRBJ1-1; D perhaps matches TRBD1 (5 bases). This CDR3 is built from 14 residues. Trimming cost V 11 bases and J 1 base, with 17 bases left between them. CDR1 and CDR2 (germline): MNHEY, SMNVEV (reference sequence). The CDR3 bases are TGTGCCGCCTATGGGGGGGTTGCGAACACTGAAGCTTTCTTT. Protein product: CAAYGGVANTEAFF.

The chain employs TRBV6-5 and TRBJ1-6; TRBD1 agrees at 9 bases. Trimming at V came to 6 bases and at J to 8 bases, leaving 8 bases not matched to a gene. The CDR3 has 15 amino acids. CDR1 and CDR2 from the germline V gene are MNHEY and SVGAGI. This chain's CDR3 is CASRTAGQGYSPLHF. CDR3 DNA sequence: TGTGCCAGCAGGACCGCGGGACAGGGATATTCACCCCTCCACTTT.

The V and J genes are TRBV6-1 and TRBJ2-3, with D perhaps TRBD1 (5 bases). V dropped 6 bases and J dropped 1 base, with 11 bases sitting between them. The CDR3 loop spans 14 amino acids. Germline CDR1 and CDR2: MNHNS and SASEGT. For the CDR3, the DNA is TGTGCCAGCAGCCTGGGGCGCGGCACAGATACGCAGTATTTT. This sequence encodes CASSLGRGTDTQYF.

The chain is built from TRBV20-1 and TRBJ2-1; maybe TRBD2 (6 bases). The CDR3 covers 11 residues. V dropped 6 bases and J dropped 9 bases, with 12 bases sitting between them. Germline values: CDR1 DFQATT, CDR2 SNEGSKA (reference sequence). For the CDR3, the DNA is TGCAGTGCATTACGGGGGAGTGAGCAGTTCTTC. Protein product: CSALRGSEQFF.

The chain couples TRBV27 to TRBJ2-7; 9 bases are shared with TRBD2. Trimming removed 3 bases from V and 7 bases from J; junction bases left unmatched: 7. Germline lookup yields CDR1 MNHEY and CDR2 SMNVEV (reference sequence). The length of the CDR3 is 14 residues. CDR3: CASSFRGGAWEQYF. The CDR3 DNA sequence: TGTGCCAGCAGTTTTCGCGGGGGGGCGTGGGAGCAGTACTTC.

CDR3 loop: CSVEPVWGVVPNSPLHF. For the CDR3, the DNA is TGCAGCGTTGAACCAGTATGGGGGGTTGTTCCGAATTCACCCCTCCACTTT. The rearrangement links TRBV29-1 to TRBJ1-6; possible D gene TRBD1, 5 bases. V dropped 2 bases and J dropped 7 bases, with 21 bases sitting between them. The V gene's germline CDR1 is SQVTM and CDR2 ANQGSEA. The CDR3 has 17 amino acids.